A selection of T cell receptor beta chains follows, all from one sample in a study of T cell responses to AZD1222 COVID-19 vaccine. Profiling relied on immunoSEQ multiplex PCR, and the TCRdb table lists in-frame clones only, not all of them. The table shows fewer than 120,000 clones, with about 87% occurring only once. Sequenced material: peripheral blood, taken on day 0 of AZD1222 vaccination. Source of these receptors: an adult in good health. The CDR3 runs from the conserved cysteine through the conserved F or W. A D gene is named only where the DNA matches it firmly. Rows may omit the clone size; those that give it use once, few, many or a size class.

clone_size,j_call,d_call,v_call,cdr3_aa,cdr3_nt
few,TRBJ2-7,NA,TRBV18,CASSSPLDGSRYEQYF,TGTGCCAGCTCCAGCCCCCTGGACGGAAGCCGTTACGAGCAGTACTTC
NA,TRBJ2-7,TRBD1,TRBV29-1,CSVEDPGQGLHEQYF,TGCAGCGTTGAAGATCCGGGACAGGGGTTGCACGAGCAGTACTTC
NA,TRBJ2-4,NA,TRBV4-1,CASSQEIVTPAGAKNIQYF,TGCGCCAGCAGCCAAGAAATCGTGACTCCCGCCGGGGCCAAAAACATTCAGTACTTC
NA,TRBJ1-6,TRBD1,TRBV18,CASSLYPGTDSPLHF,TGTGCCAGCTCACTTTATCCCGGGACAGATTCACCCCTCCACTTT
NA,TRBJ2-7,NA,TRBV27,CASSLSSGFYEQYF,TGTGCCAGCAGTTTATCGTCAGGCTTCTACGAGCAGTACTTC
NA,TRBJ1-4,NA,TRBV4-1,CASSQGRGGSGNEKLFF,TGCGCCAGCAGCCAAGGTCGTGGAGGGTCGGGGAATGAAAAACTGTTTTTT
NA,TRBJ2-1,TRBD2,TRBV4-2,CASSQASGSYNEQFF,TGTGCCAGCAGCCAAGCGAGCGGGAGCTACAATGAGCAGTTCTTC
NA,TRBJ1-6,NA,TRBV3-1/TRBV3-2,CASSLTGENSPLHF,TGTGCCAGCAGCCTGACGGGGGAAAATTCACCCCTCCACTTT
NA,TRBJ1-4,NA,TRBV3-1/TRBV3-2,CASSQVGWTLEKLFF,TGTGCCAGCAGCCAAGTCGGCTGGACTCTCGAAAAACTGTTTTTT
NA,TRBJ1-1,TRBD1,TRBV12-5,CASGSGTGGTEAFF,TGTGCTAGTGGTAGCGGGACAGGGGGCACTGAAGCTTTCTTT
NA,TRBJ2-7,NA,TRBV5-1,CASSLAGDAYEQYF,TGCGCCAGCAGCTTGGCTGGGGATGCCTACGAGCAGTACTTC
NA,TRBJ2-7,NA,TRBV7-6,CASSLVRKDEQYF,TGTGCCAGCAGCTTAGTTAGGAAGGACGAGCAGTACTTC
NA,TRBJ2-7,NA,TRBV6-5,CASRPSTDTYEQYF,TGTGCCAGCAGGCCCTCCACAGACACCTACGAGCAGTACTTC
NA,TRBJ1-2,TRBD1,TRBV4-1,CASSQDRSGTGDGKSYGYTF,TGCGCCAGCAGCCAAGACCGATCCGGGACAGGGGATGGTAAGAGCTATGGCTACACCTTC
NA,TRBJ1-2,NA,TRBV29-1,CSVDSSANYGYTF,TGCAGCGTTGACAGTAGCGCTAACTATGGCTACACCTTC
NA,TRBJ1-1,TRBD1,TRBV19,CASPRAGTENTEAFF,TGTGCCAGCCCCAGGGCCGGGACAGAGAACACTGAAGCTTTCTTT
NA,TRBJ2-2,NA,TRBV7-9,CASTLFRGELILGLFF,TGTGCCAGCACCCTCTTCCGAGGCGAACTGATCCTTGGGCTGTTTTTT
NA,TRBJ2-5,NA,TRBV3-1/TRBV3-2,CASSRSPLKETQYF,TGTGCCAGCAGTCGATCTCCCCTGAAAGAGACCCAGTACTTC
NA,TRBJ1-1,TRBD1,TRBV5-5,CASSFNRGTEAFF,TGTGCCAGCAGCTTTAACAGGGGGACTGAAGCTTTCTTT
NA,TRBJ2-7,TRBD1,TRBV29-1,CSVEEDGTGPYEQYF,TGCAGCGTTGAAGAGGACGGGACAGGCCCCTACGAGCAGTACTTC
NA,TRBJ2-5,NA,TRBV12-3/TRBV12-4,CASSFDSQETQYF,TGTGCCAGCAGTTTTGACAGCCAAGAGACCCAGTACTTC
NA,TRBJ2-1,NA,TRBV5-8,CASSLGRLLSSYNEQFF,TGTGCCAGCAGCTTGGGTCGGCTTCTCAGCTCCTACAATGAGCAGTTCTTC
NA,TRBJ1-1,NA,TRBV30,CAWTPRSGNTEAFF,TGTGCCTGGACCCCAAGGTCAGGGAACACTGAAGCTTTCTTT
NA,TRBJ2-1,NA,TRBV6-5,CASTRAGGSYNEQFF,TGTGCCAGCACCCGAGCGGGTGGCTCCTACAATGAGCAGTTCTTC
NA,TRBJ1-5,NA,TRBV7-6,CASSRGGGFGQPQHF,TGTGCCAGCAGCAGAGGGGGGGGTTTTGGTCAGCCCCAGCATTTT
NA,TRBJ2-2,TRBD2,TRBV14,CASSRTSGTDGELFF,TGTGCCAGCAGCCGGACTAGCGGGACGGACGGGGAGCTGTTTTTT
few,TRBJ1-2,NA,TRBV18,CASSWDPSNYGYTF,TGTGCCAGCTCATGGGACCCCTCTAACTATGGCTACACCTTC
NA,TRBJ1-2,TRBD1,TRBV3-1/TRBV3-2,CASSQRDSGYTF,TGTGCCAGCAGCCAACGGGACAGTGGCTACACCTTC
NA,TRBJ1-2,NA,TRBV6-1,CASSALGGLSNYGYTF,TGTGCCAGCAGTGCTCTCGGGGGCCTTAGTAACTATGGCTACACCTTC
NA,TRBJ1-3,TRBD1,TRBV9,CASSVGQGGIDTIYF,TGTGCCAGCAGCGTTGGACAGGGCGGAATTGACACCATATATTTT